The rows below give T cell receptor beta chains drawn from one sample of a study of cytomegalovirus exposure and HLA in healthy donors. Profiling relied on immunoSEQ multiplex PCR, and the TCRdb table lists in-frame clones only, not all of them. The data show about 130,000 clones, 76% seen once. The sample was PBMCs. The receptor source for this set is a female donor in good health and CMV-seropositive. The CDR3 runs from the conserved cysteine through the conserved F or W. D genes are given only for firm matches. Not all rows give a size; the values are once, few, many and, for expanded clones, a class.

>-|TRBV7-6|-|TRBJ1-2
CASSSGPAGGIGYTF
TGTGCCAGCTCCTCGGGGCCAGCGGGGGGGATCGGCTACACCTTC
>-|TRBV2|-|TRBJ1-4
CASRKQTATNEKLFF
TGTGCCAGCAGGAAACAGACAGCAACTAATGAAAAACTGTTTTTT
>-|TRBV7-3|-|TRBJ2-1
CASSLTPIQRGNEQFF
TGTGCCAGCAGCTTAACCCCGATTCAAAGGGGCAATGAGCAGTTCTTC
>-|TRBV7-2|TRBD1|TRBJ1-5
CASSLGTVYSNQPQHF
TGTGCCAGCAGCCTGGGGACAGTCTATAGCAATCAGCCCCAGCATTTT
>-|TRBV6-5|-|TRBJ2-1
CASRDLTSRYEQFF
TGTGCCAGCAGAGACCTGACTAGTCGGTATGAGCAGTTCTTC
>-|TRBV10-1|TRBD2|TRBJ2-1
CASSEVGTSRANEQFF
TGCGCCAGCAGTGAAGTGGGGACTAGCCGGGCCAATGAGCAGTTCTTC
>-|TRBV5-6|-|TRBJ2-5
CASSLGERQYF
TGTGCCAGCAGCCTGGGGGAGCGGCAGTACTTC
>-|TRBV28|-|TRBJ1-4
CASTPGITKKLFF
TGTGCCAGCACCCCAGGAATAACGAAAAAACTGTTTTTT
>-|TRBV5-4|TRBD1|TRBJ2-1
CASSSPGQGANEQFF
TGTGCCAGCAGCTCGCCGGGACAGGGGGCGAATGAGCAGTTCTTC
>-|TRBV6-1|-|TRBJ1-1
CASRGLGAGNTEAFF
TGTGCCAGCAGAGGGTTGGGGGCGGGGAACACTGAAGCTTTCTTT
>-|TRBV5-4|-|TRBJ1-6
CASSSMTEKDSPLHF
TGTGCCAGCAGCTCGATGACAGAGAAGGATTCACCCCTCCACTTT
>-|TRBV4-2|-|TRBJ2-5
CASSPDGSFVRTQYF
TGTGCCAGCAGCCCAGACGGGAGCTTCGTTCGGACCCAGTACTTC
>-|TRBV6-1|TRBD1|TRBJ1-4
CASRGGTGDEKLFF
TGTGCCAGCAGGGGAGGGACAGGGGATGAAAAACTGTTTTTT
>few|TRBV11-2|-|TRBJ1-1
CASSLRAEGAFF
TGTGCCAGCAGCTTAAGGGCAGAGGGCGCTTTCTTT
>-|TRBV5-4|TRBD1|TRBJ1-3
CASSSGQASGNTIYF
TGTGCCAGCAGCTCCGGACAGGCCTCTGGAAACACCATATATTTT
>-|TRBV19|TRBD1|TRBJ1-1
CASSMDRGSTEAFF
TGTGCCAGTAGTATGGACAGGGGGTCCACTGAAGCTTTCTTT
>-|TRBV19|-|TRBJ2-5
CASSRSYQETQYF
TGTGCCAGTAGTCGGAGCTACCAAGAGACCCAGTACTTC
>-|TRBV2|TRBD1|TRBJ2-2
CASRATGPGELFF
TGTGCCAGCAGGGCGACAGGGCCCGGGGAGCTGTTTTTT
>once|TRBV7-9|TRBD1|TRBJ2-2
CASRTGLNTGELFF
TGTGCCAGCAGGACAGGGTTGAACACCGGGGAGCTGTTTTTT
>-|TRBV15|-|TRBJ2-7
CATSRSTGSGYEQYF
TGTGCCACCAGCAGAAGTACAGGGTCCGGCTACGAGCAGTACTTC
>few|TRBV2|-|TRBJ2-3
CASSRLVLTDTQYF
TGTGCCAGCAGCAGACTAGTCCTCACAGATACGCAGTATTTT
>-|TRBV9|-|TRBJ2-2
CASSLGQDTGELFF
TGTGCCAGCAGCCTGGGGCAGGACACCGGGGAGCTGTTTTTT
>-|TRBV5-1|-|TRBJ1-1
CASSKTGTAEAFF
TGCGCCAGCAGCAAGACGGGTACGGCTGAAGCTTTCTTT
>few|TRBV10-3|-|TRBJ2-5
CAISDTWVETQYF
TGTGCCATCTCTGACACCTGGGTAGAGACCCAGTACTTC
>-|TRBV5-1|-|TRBJ2-7
CASRGAQDEQYF
TGCGCCAGCCGCGGGGCCCAAGACGAGCAGTACTTC
>-|TRBV11-3|TRBD1|TRBJ2-7
CASSTETGHIYF
TGTGCCAGCAGCACCGAGACAGGGCACATCTACTTC
>-|TRBV7-9|-|TRBJ1-1
CASSSPGGRLEAFF
TGTGCCAGCAGCTCACCGGGGGGGAGGCTTGAAGCTTTCTTT
>-|TRBV5-5|TRBD2|TRBJ2-2
CASSFLAGGPGELFF
TGTGCCAGCAGCTTTCTAGCGGGGGGGCCCGGGGAGCTGTTTTTT
>-|TRBV18|-|TRBJ2-5
CASSPQSGGQETQYF
TGTGCCAGCTCACCACAGAGCGGAGGCCAAGAGACCCAGTACTTC
>-|TRBV7-3|TRBD2|TRBJ2-7
CASSLIGGSSYEQYF
TGTGCCAGCAGCTTAATTGGCGGGAGCTCCTACGAGCAGTACTTC
>-|TRBV5-6|TRBD1|TRBJ2-7
CASSLAVDRGLSPSYERYF
TGTGCCAGCAGCTTGGCCGTGGACAGGGGACTCTCTCCCTCTTACGAGCGGTACTTC
>-|TRBV27|TRBD1|TRBJ2-3
CASSQPGQRPDTQYF
TGTGCCAGCAGTCAACCGGGACAGCGCCCAGATACGCAGTATTTT
>-|TRBV7-3|TRBD1|TRBJ1-2
CASSLTGGLGYTF
TGTGCCAGCAGCTTAACAGGGGGCCTTGGCTACACCTTC
>-|TRBV2|TRBD2|TRBJ2-2
CASSPGGSNTGELFF
TGTGCCAGCAGTCCAGGCGGGAGTAACACCGGGGAGCTGTTTTTT
>-|TRBV15|-|TRBJ2-5
CATSRVEETQYF
TGTGCCACCAGCAGAGTTGAGGAGACCCAGTACTTC